The rows below give T cell receptor beta chains drawn from one sample of a study of cytomegalovirus exposure and HLA in healthy donors. Sequenced by immunoSEQ multiplex PCR; TCRdb stores in-frame clones only, minus some. The data hold tens of thousands of clones, with 90% to 95% observed a single time. The sample taken for sequencing was PBMCs. These receptor sequences come from a woman aged 18-29 years in good health and CMV-seronegative. Both conserved end residues are part of each CDR3. A D gene is named only where the DNA matches it firmly. Clone size is given for some rows only: seen once, a few or many times, or a class if the clone is expanded.

V	D	size	J	DNA	CDR3
TRBV18	TRBD1	.	TRBJ2-1	TGTGCCAGCTCACCACCCCGACAGGGGGCAGGTGAGCAGTTCTTC	CASSPPRQGAGEQFF
TRBV11-2	TRBD2	.	TRBJ2-5	TGTGCCAGCAGCTTAGGTCAGCGGGATAGATACCAAGAGACCCAGTACTTC	CASSLGQRDRYQETQYF
TRBV4-1	TRBD2	.	TRBJ2-1	TGCGCCAGCAGCCTAGCGGGGGGGACCTACAATGAGCAGTTCTTC	CASSLAGGTYNEQFF
TRBV28	.	.	TRBJ2-5	TGTGCCAGCAGCCCCGGACACCTACAAGAGACCCAGTACTTC	CASSPGHLQETQYF
TRBV5-5	TRBD1	.	TRBJ2-3	TGTGCCAGCAGCTTGGGAGGGACAGGGGGCTCCGATACGCAGTATTTT	CASSLGGTGGSDTQYF
TRBV28	TRBD2	.	TRBJ2-7	TGTGCCAGCATGGGCCTTAAGCGGGGCCTCTCCTACGAGCAGTACTTC	CASMGLKRGLSYEQYF
TRBV7-2	TRBD2	.	TRBJ2-1	TGTGCCAGCAGCTTAAGGCTAGCGGGAGTCACCTACAATGAGCAGTTCTTC	CASSLRLAGVTYNEQFF
TRBV10-3	TRBD1	.	TRBJ2-7	TGTGCCATCAGTGAGGACAGGGGGCCACCGTCGATCTACGAGCAGTACTTC	CAISEDRGPPSIYEQYF
TRBV5-8	TRBD2	.	TRBJ2-1	TGTGCCAGCAGCGCAAGCGGGAGCGGTTACAATGAGCAGTTCTTC	CASSASGSGYNEQFF
TRBV7-2	TRBD1	.	TRBJ2-7	TGTGCCAGCAGCTTAAGGGGACAGGGGTGGGACGAGCAGTACTTC	CASSLRGQGWDEQYF
TRBV30	.	.	TRBJ2-1	TGTGCCTGGAGTGTACGGAGTCTCAATGAGCAGTTCTTC	CAWSVRSLNEQFF
TRBV6-6	.	few	TRBJ1-2	TGTGCCAGCAGTTACCGAGCCTATGGCTACACCTTC	CASSYRAYGYTF
TRBV10-1	.	.	TRBJ2-5	TGCGCCAGCAGTGATCGAACTACGGGGACCCAGTACTTC	CASSDRTTGTQYF
TRBV28	.	.	TRBJ1-2	TGTGCCAGCAGTCGGGCGGGCAGGGGTGATAACTATGGCTACACCTTC	CASSRAGRGDNYGYTF
TRBV19	.	.	TRBJ1-3	TGTGCCAGTAGTATCCAGGGATTCTCTGGAAACACCATATATTTT	CASSIQGFSGNTIYF
TRBV7-2	.	.	TRBJ2-1	TGTGCCAGCAGCTCGACCCGAAGGCGGACTCACAATGAGCAGTTCTTC	CASSSTRRRTHNEQFF
TRBV19	TRBD2	.	TRBJ2-1	TGTGCCAGTAGTATAGTACTAGCGGGCAACAATGAGCAGTTCTTC	CASSIVLAGNNEQFF
TRBV30	.	.	TRBJ1-2	TGTGCCTGGAGTCCAGCAGGGGATAACTATGGCTACACCTTC	CAWSPAGDNYGYTF
TRBV6-1	TRBD1	.	TRBJ2-2	TGTGCCAGCAGTGGAAAATCCGGGACAGGGGAGGTTTATGCCGGGGAGCTGTTTTTT	CASSGKSGTGEVYAGELFF
TRBV28	.	.	TRBJ2-5	TGTGCCAGCAGTTTACCCCAGGACATCCAGGAGACCCAGTACTTC	CASSLPQDIQETQYF
TRBV6-5	.	.	TRBJ1-6	TGTGCCAGCAGATTAAACAGGGAGCGGCATTCACCCCTCCACTTT	CASRLNRERHSPLHF
TRBV7-3	.	once	TRBJ2-2	TGTGCCAGCAGCTTAACGGGGGGAGATACGAACACCGGGGAGCTGTTTTTT	CASSLTGGDTNTGELFF
TRBV20-1	.	.	TRBJ1-1	TGCAGTGCCAGGTCCAACACTGAAGCTTTCTTT	CSARSNTEAFF
TRBV10-3	TRBD2	.	TRBJ2-7	TGTGCCATCAGTGAAACCGGGACTAGCGGGATCGAGCAGTACTTC	CAISETGTSGIEQYF
TRBV7-3	TRBD2	.	TRBJ2-1	TGTGCCAGCAGCTTAATGGCTAGCGGGAGGAATGAGCAGTTCTTC	CASSLMASGRNEQFF
TRBV5-5	.	.	TRBJ1-3	TGTGCCAGCAGCCCCCAGCGGGGGGAAAGGGAAAACACCATATATTTT	CASSPQRGERENTIYF
TRBV9	TRBD2	.	TRBJ2-7	TGTGCCAGCAGCGTAGGTCGGGACTCTCCAGCGGGGGAGCAGTACTTC	CASSVGRDSPAGEQYF
TRBV4-1	.	once	TRBJ1-5	TGCGCCACTGCGACAGCCACGTCGGGTCGGCCCCAGCATTTT	CATATATSGRPQHF
TRBV30	TRBD2	once	TRBJ2-3	TGTGCCTGGAGTGGGGGACTAGCGCCTGATACGCAGTATTTT	CAWSGGLAPDTQYF
TRBV7-3	.	.	TRBJ2-1	TGTGCCAGCAGCACACCGGGGTTAAACAATGAGCAGTTCTTC	CASSTPGLNNEQFF
TRBV4-3	.	.	TRBJ1-6	TGCGCCAGCAGCCAAGAGGGGACTCTCATTAATTCACCCCTCCACTTT	CASSQEGTLINSPLHF
TRBV19	.	.	TRBJ2-1	TGTGCCAGTAGTATCCTCGGACACGTCAATGAGCAGTTCTTC	CASSILGHVNEQFF
TRBV7-2	.	.	TRBJ1-3	TGTGCCAGCAGCCTTAGTGGGGGACTACGCTCTGGAAACACCATATATTTT	CASSLSGGLRSGNTIYF
TRBV7-9	.	.	TRBJ1-1	TGTGCCAGCAGCTTAAGGGGCGCTGAAGCTTTCTTT	CASSLRGAEAFF
TRBV4-1	TRBD2	.	TRBJ2-3	TGCGCCAGCAGCCACATTACTAGCGGGAGCACAGATACGCAGTATTTT	CASSHITSGSTDTQYF
TRBV6-5	.	.	TRBJ2-7	TGTGCCAGCAGCCCTTTTTACGAGCAGTACTTC	CASSPFYEQYF
TRBV28	TRBD2	.	TRBJ2-7	TGTGCCAGCAGTTTATCGTGGTTAGCGGGAGTGGTGTCGGGCGAGCAGTACTTC	CASSLSWLAGVVSGEQYF
TRBV5-1	TRBD2	.	TRBJ2-3	TGCGCCAGCAGCTTGCGACTAGCTGGGGATACGCAGTATTTT	CASSLRLAGDTQYF
TRBV6-5	.	.	TRBJ2-3	TGTGCCAGCAGTTGGGTATTAGACAGTAGCACAGATACGCAGTATTTT	CASSWVLDSSTDTQYF
TRBV27	.	once	TRBJ2-6	TGTGCCAGCAGTCCCAGGGCGTTTGGGGCCAACGTCCTGACTTTC	CASSPRAFGANVLTF
TRBV19	.	.	TRBJ1-1	TGTGCCAGTAGTATTTTAGCGCCGGGGAACACTGAAGCTTTCTTT	CASSILAPGNTEAFF